A selection of T cell receptor beta chains follows, all from one sample in a study of regulatory T cells in long-lasting Graves disease. TCRdb recomputed calls from the multiplex PCR reads with MiXCR, one row per CDR3 protein. The sample contains a few hundred thousand distinct CDR3 sequences, over 15% of which appear only once. These data were likewise used in another study, on T cells in Graves' hyperthyroidism and ophthalmopathy.

The input for sequencing was peripheral blood mononuclear cells (PBMCs), taken at new diagnosis, from a patient treated with antithyroid drugs. These receptors originate from a man aged 35 to 55 with Graves disease. CDR3s include the opening cysteine and the closing phenylalanine or tryptophan. A D gene is named only where the DNA matches it firmly. Only part of the rows carry a size: once, few, many, or a class if the clone is expanded.

cdr3_aa: CAWSRDTASNEQFF
cdr3_nt: TGTGCCTGGAGTCGGGACACGGCCTCCAATGAGCAGTTCTTC
v_call: TRBV30
cdr3_length: 14
j_call: TRBJ2-1
d_call: .
clone_size: many

cdr3_aa: CATSGLAGGGETQYF
cdr3_nt: TGTGCCACCAGTGGGCTCGCAGGGGGCGGGGAGACCCAGTACTTC
v_call: TRBV24-1
cdr3_length: 15
j_call: TRBJ2-5
d_call: TRBD1
clone_size: many

cdr3_aa: CASSRDRLSYNEQFF
cdr3_nt: TGTGCCAGCTCCAGGGACCGACTATCCTACAATGAGCAGTTCTTC
v_call: TRBV18
cdr3_length: 15
j_call: TRBJ2-1
d_call: .
clone_size: many

cdr3_aa: CASSSTRSTDTQYF
cdr3_nt: TGTGCCAGCAGCTCGACTAGAAGCACAGATACGCAGTATTTT
v_call: TRBV7-9
cdr3_length: 14
j_call: TRBJ2-3
d_call: .
clone_size: many

cdr3_aa: CASSVAPGQGGKLFF
cdr3_nt: TGTGCCAGCAGCGTAGCTCCGGGGCAAGGAGGAAAACTGTTTTTT
v_call: TRBV9
cdr3_length: 15
j_call: TRBJ1-4
d_call: .
clone_size: many

cdr3_aa: CASSLDFNSGPYGPAAF
cdr3_nt: TGTGCCAGCAGCTTAGATTTTAACAGCGGTCCCTATGGCCCCGCAGCCTTC
v_call: TRBV28
cdr3_length: 17
j_call: TRBJ1-2
d_call: .
clone_size: many

cdr3_aa: CAIRTGTGTDTQYF
cdr3_nt: TGTGCCATCAGGACCGGGACAGGGACAGATACGCAGTATTTT
v_call: TRBV10-3
cdr3_length: 14
j_call: TRBJ2-3
d_call: TRBD1
clone_size: .

cdr3_aa: CASRWQGGSTEAFF
cdr3_nt: TGTGCCAGCAGGTGGCAGGGGGGGAGCACTGAAGCTTTCTTT
v_call: TRBV27
cdr3_length: 14
j_call: TRBJ1-1
d_call: TRBD1
clone_size: .

cdr3_aa: CASRRQGAEQYF
cdr3_nt: TGTGCCAGCAGAAGACAGGGGGCCGAGCAGTACTTC
v_call: TRBV2
cdr3_length: 12
j_call: TRBJ2-7
d_call: TRBD1
clone_size: many

cdr3_aa: CASSYVAYADTQYF
cdr3_nt: TGTGCCAGCAGTTACGTCGCGTATGCAGATACGCAGTATTTT
v_call: TRBV12-3/TRBV12-4
cdr3_length: 14
j_call: TRBJ2-3
d_call: .
clone_size: many

cdr3_aa: CASSKIQPSSYNEQFF
cdr3_nt: TGTGCCAGCAGCAAGATACAGCCGAGCTCCTACAATGAGCAGTTCTTC
v_call: TRBV5-5
cdr3_length: 16
j_call: TRBJ2-1
d_call: .
clone_size: many

cdr3_aa: CASRGGPNEKLFF
cdr3_nt: TGTGCCAGCAGGGGAGGACCTAATGAAAAACTGTTTTTT
v_call: TRBV5-8
cdr3_length: 13
j_call: TRBJ1-4
d_call: .
clone_size: few

cdr3_aa: CASSWGGGRETQYF
cdr3_nt: TGTGCCAGCAGTTGGGGGGGGGGCCGAGAGACCCAGTACTTC
v_call: TRBV27
cdr3_length: 14
j_call: TRBJ2-5
d_call: .
clone_size: .

cdr3_aa: CASSQSLRGYTF
cdr3_nt: TGTGCCAGCAGCCAATCTCTTCGGGGCTACACCTTC
v_call: TRBV3-1
cdr3_length: 12
j_call: TRBJ1-2
d_call: .
clone_size: many

cdr3_aa: CSAERGEDQPQHF
cdr3_nt: TGCAGTGCTGAGAGGGGAGAGGATCAGCCCCAGCATTTT
v_call: TRBV20-1
cdr3_length: 13
j_call: TRBJ1-5
d_call: .
clone_size: .

cdr3_aa: CASSWDRVYSGANVLTF
cdr3_nt: TGTGCCAGCAGCTGGGACAGGGTCTATTCTGGGGCCAACGTCCTGACTTTC
v_call: TRBV2
cdr3_length: 17
j_call: TRBJ2-6
d_call: TRBD1
clone_size: few

cdr3_aa: CAISETGSGYGYTF
cdr3_nt: TGTGCCATCAGTGAGACAGGATCGGGCTATGGCTACACCTTC
v_call: TRBV10-3
cdr3_length: 14
j_call: TRBJ1-2
d_call: .
clone_size: many

cdr3_aa: CASSFYRGDTEAFF
cdr3_nt: TGTGCCAGCAGTTTTTACAGGGGGGACACTGAAGCTTTCTTT
v_call: TRBV6-5
cdr3_length: 14
j_call: TRBJ1-1
d_call: TRBD1
clone_size: many

cdr3_aa: CASSPESRAQFANTGELFF
cdr3_nt: TGTGCCAGCAGCCCAGAGAGCAGGGCCCAATTCGCGAACACCGGGGAGCTGTTTTTT
v_call: TRBV9
cdr3_length: 19
j_call: TRBJ2-2
d_call: .
clone_size: few

cdr3_aa: CASRTNQETQYF
cdr3_nt: TGTGCCAGCAGGACCAACCAAGAGACCCAGTACTTC
v_call: TRBV6-2/TRBV6-3
cdr3_length: 12
j_call: TRBJ2-5
d_call: .
clone_size: many

cdr3_aa: CASAPIAGANVLTF
cdr3_nt: TGCGCCAGCGCCCCGATCGCTGGGGCCAACGTCCTGACTTTC
v_call: TRBV5-1
cdr3_length: 14
j_call: TRBJ2-6
d_call: .
clone_size: many

cdr3_aa: CSARGDTYEKLFF
cdr3_nt: TGCAGTGCTAGGGGTGACACGTATGAAAAACTGTTTTTT
v_call: TRBV20-1
cdr3_length: 13
j_call: TRBJ1-4
d_call: .
clone_size: few

cdr3_aa: CASSRQGMAYEQYF
cdr3_nt: TGCGCCAGCAGTCGACAGGGTATGGCCTACGAGCAGTACTTC
v_call: TRBV10-1
cdr3_length: 14
j_call: TRBJ2-7
d_call: TRBD1
clone_size: many

cdr3_aa: CASSSVKGLGRNEQFF
cdr3_nt: TGTGCCAGCAGCTCCGTCAAGGGACTGGGACGCAATGAGCAGTTCTTC
v_call: TRBV7-2
cdr3_length: 16
j_call: TRBJ2-1
d_call: .
clone_size: .

cdr3_aa: CASSPGTSGGGETQYF
cdr3_nt: TGTGCCAGCAGCCCCGGGACTAGCGGGGGCGGAGAGACCCAGTACTTC
v_call: TRBV7-9
cdr3_length: 16
j_call: TRBJ2-5
d_call: TRBD2
clone_size: many

cdr3_aa: CASSDSGRGGPDTQYF
cdr3_nt: TGTGCCAGCAGTGACTCGGGGCGGGGGGGCCCAGATACGCAGTATTTT
v_call: TRBV6-4
cdr3_length: 16
j_call: TRBJ2-3
d_call: TRBD2
clone_size: once

cdr3_aa: CASRTSGGPGTQYF
cdr3_nt: TGTGCCAGCAGGACTAGCGGGGGGCCTGGGACCCAGTACTTC
v_call: TRBV2
cdr3_length: 14
j_call: TRBJ2-5
d_call: TRBD2
clone_size: many

cdr3_aa: CASSVGGGAGTDTQYF
cdr3_nt: TGTGCCAGCAGCGTAGGAGGCGGGGCGGGGACAGATACGCAGTATTTT
v_call: TRBV9
cdr3_length: 16
j_call: TRBJ2-3
d_call: .
clone_size: few

cdr3_aa: CASSLGTRSHNEQFF
cdr3_nt: TGCGCCAGCAGCTTGGGGACTAGGAGCCACAATGAGCAGTTCTTC
v_call: TRBV11-2
cdr3_length: 15
j_call: TRBJ2-1
d_call: TRBD2
clone_size: .

cdr3_aa: CSASGPVNEQYF
cdr3_nt: TGCAGTGCCTCGGGACCTGTGAACGAGCAGTACTTC
v_call: TRBV20-1
cdr3_length: 12
j_call: TRBJ2-7
d_call: .
clone_size: many

cdr3_aa: CAWGLAGGAEQFF
cdr3_nt: TGTGCCTGGGGACTAGCGGGGGGAGCTGAGCAGTTCTTC
v_call: TRBV30
cdr3_length: 13
j_call: TRBJ2-1
d_call: TRBD2
clone_size: many

cdr3_aa: CSASGGAPINEQYF
cdr3_nt: TGCAGTGCTTCGGGCGGGGCCCCAATAAACGAGCAGTACTTC
v_call: TRBV20-1
cdr3_length: 14
j_call: TRBJ2-7
d_call: .
clone_size: few

cdr3_aa: CASSSGGRGRTDTQYF
cdr3_nt: TGCGCCAGCAGCTCCGGAGGCAGGGGACGGACAGATACGCAGTATTTT
v_call: TRBV4-1
cdr3_length: 16
j_call: TRBJ2-3
d_call: .
clone_size: many

cdr3_aa: CASSLALATDTQYF
cdr3_nt: TGTGCCAGCAGTTTAGCACTAGCGACAGATACGCAGTATTTT
v_call: TRBV12-3/TRBV12-4
cdr3_length: 14
j_call: TRBJ2-3
d_call: TRBD2
clone_size: many

cdr3_aa: CASSQALDHRYEQYF
cdr3_nt: TGCGCCAGCAGCCAAGCTCTGGACCATAGGTACGAGCAGTACTTC
v_call: TRBV4-3
cdr3_length: 15
j_call: TRBJ2-7
d_call: .
clone_size: .

cdr3_aa: CASSVPPDRVTF
cdr3_nt: TGTGCCAGCAGCGTCCCCCCCGACAGGGTTACCTTC
v_call: TRBV9
cdr3_length: 12
j_call: TRBJ1-2
d_call: TRBD1
clone_size: few

cdr3_aa: CASSFSWTGELFF
cdr3_nt: TGTGCCAGCAGTTTCAGCTGGACCGGGGAGCTGTTTTTT
v_call: TRBV27
cdr3_length: 13
j_call: TRBJ2-2
d_call: .
clone_size: few

cdr3_aa: CAISVRDNTEAFF
cdr3_nt: TGTGCCATCAGTGTCAGGGATAACACTGAAGCTTTCTTT
v_call: TRBV10-3
cdr3_length: 13
j_call: TRBJ1-1
d_call: .
clone_size: .

cdr3_aa: CASSLGGTGGYEQYF
cdr3_nt: TGTGCCAGCAGCTTAGGAGGGACAGGCGGGTACGAGCAGTACTTC
v_call: TRBV7-2
cdr3_length: 15
j_call: TRBJ2-7
d_call: TRBD1
clone_size: many

cdr3_aa: CASSQGSPSEQYF
cdr3_nt: TGCGCCAGCAGCCAAGGGAGTCCGTCCGAGCAGTACTTC
v_call: TRBV4-1
cdr3_length: 13
j_call: TRBJ2-7
d_call: .
clone_size: many

cdr3_aa: CASSPRWGATEAFF
cdr3_nt: TGTGCCAGCAGCCCCCGGTGGGGGGCCACTGAAGCTTTCTTT
v_call: TRBV13
cdr3_length: 14
j_call: TRBJ1-1
d_call: .
clone_size: many

cdr3_aa: CASSFDRTQETQYF
cdr3_nt: TGTGCCAGCTCATTCGACAGGACGCAAGAGACCCAGTACTTC
v_call: TRBV18
cdr3_length: 14
j_call: TRBJ2-5
d_call: .
clone_size: many

cdr3_aa: CASSARANYGYTF
cdr3_nt: TGTGCCAGCAGCGCCAGGGCTAACTATGGCTACACCTTC
v_call: TRBV13
cdr3_length: 13
j_call: TRBJ1-2
d_call: .
clone_size: many

cdr3_aa: CASSLLPYNEKLFF
cdr3_nt: TGTGCCAGCAGTTTACTGCCCTATAATGAAAAACTGTTTTTT
v_call: TRBV28
cdr3_length: 14
j_call: TRBJ1-4
d_call: .
clone_size: .

cdr3_aa: CASSQVSRPAKNIQYF
cdr3_nt: TGTGCCAGCAGCCAAGTCAGTCGTCCTGCCAAAAACATTCAGTACTTC
v_call: TRBV14
cdr3_length: 16
j_call: TRBJ2-4
d_call: .
clone_size: .

cdr3_aa: CASSQIRGGLSDTQYF
cdr3_nt: TGTGCCAGCAGCCAAATACGGGGGGGCCTTTCGGATACGCAGTATTTT
v_call: TRBV3-1
cdr3_length: 16
j_call: TRBJ2-3
d_call: TRBD2
clone_size: few

cdr3_aa: CASLRQGWGTEAFF
cdr3_nt: TGTGCCAGTCTACGACAGGGTTGGGGCACTGAAGCTTTCTTT
v_call: TRBV2
cdr3_length: 14
j_call: TRBJ1-1
d_call: TRBD1
clone_size: many

cdr3_aa: CASSLSSPGYLNEQFF
cdr3_nt: TGTGCCAGCAGTTTATCGAGCCCAGGGTACCTGAATGAGCAGTTCTTC
v_call: TRBV27
cdr3_length: 16
j_call: TRBJ2-1
d_call: .
clone_size: .

cdr3_aa: CASSEARLAGGRETQYF
cdr3_nt: TGTGCCAGCAGTGAAGCGAGACTAGCGGGGGGGCGGGAGACCCAGTACTTC
v_call: TRBV6-1
cdr3_length: 17
j_call: TRBJ2-5
d_call: TRBD2
clone_size: many

cdr3_aa: CASSLVYNSPLHF
cdr3_nt: TGTGCCAGCAGTCTAGTTTATAATTCACCCCTCCACTTT
v_call: TRBV6-1
cdr3_length: 13
j_call: TRBJ1-6
d_call: .
clone_size: many

cdr3_aa: CASSLTGQPKQETQYF
cdr3_nt: TGTGCCAGCAGCCTAACAGGACAGCCCAAACAAGAGACCCAGTACTTC
v_call: TRBV9
cdr3_length: 16
j_call: TRBJ2-5
d_call: .
clone_size: few